The 28 T cell receptor beta chains below were found in one sample sequenced in a study of CD8+ T cells in alopecia areata. Sequencing relied on a cDNA template that was reverse transcribed from extracted RNA. Some clones are missing from TCRdb's copy, which holds only in-frame ones; the method was immunoSEQ multiplex PCR. The repertoire holds 55,000 to 65,000 clones, with about 44% as singletons. Material for sequencing was NKG2D-low CD8+ T cells sorted from blood. Source of these receptors: a human donor with alopecia areata.

This rearrangement joins TRBV7-9 to TRBJ2-1, with 11 nucleotides matching TRBD1. V dropped 11 bases and J dropped 8; count of bases not matched to a gene: 5. Germline-derived CDR1 and CDR2 are SEHNR and FQNEAQ (reference sequence). The CDR3 contains 12 residues. For the CDR3, the DNA is TGTGCCGGGGGACAGGGGGATGATGAGCAGTTCTTC. This codes for CAGGQGDDEQFF.

V usage is TRBV29-1 and J usage is TRBJ2-6; TRBD2 matches at 8 bases. The J segment lost 3 bases and the V segment lost 4 bases, leaving 2 bases of the junction unmatched. The CDR3 has 14 residues. Germline loops: CDR1 SQVTM, CDR2 ANQGSEA. In DNA, the CDR3 is TGCAGCGTTGTAGCGGGACTTGGGGCCAACGTCCTGACTTTC. This translates into CSVVAGLGANVLTF.

CDR3: CASSFGGTGELFF. Written as DNA, the CDR3 is TGTGCCAGCAGCTTTGGAGGAACCGGGGAGCTGTTTTTT. V usage is TRBV7-9 and J usage is TRBJ2-2, with D tentatively TRBD2 (5 bases). V lost 3 bases and J lost 5, with 7 bases in between. The CDR3 extends over 13 amino acids. CDR1 SEHNR and CDR2 FQNEAQ come from the germline V gene (reference sequence).

The rearrangement joins TRBV6-5 to TRBJ1-5; D unresolved. The CDR3 loop spans 13 amino acids. Trimming shortened V by 7 bases and J by 0 bases, and 7 bases separated the two germline ends. The germline V gene encodes CDR1 MNHEY and CDR2 SVGAGI. The CDR3 spells CASNLLSNQPQHF. In DNA form, the CDR3 reads TGTGCCAGCAACCTACTTAGCAATCAGCCCCAGCATTTT.

The CDR3 spells CASSSPGLAANTGELFF. The CDR3 coding sequence is TGTGCCAGCAGCTCGCCCGGACTAGCGGCAAACACCGGGGAGCTGTTTTTT. The V and J genes are TRBV7-9 and TRBJ2-2, with TRBD2 matching 10 bases. Germline V gene sequence: CDR1 SEHNR, CDR2 FQNEAQ (reference sequence). V was pared by 4 bases and J by 2 bases, with 7 bases of the junction left unmatched. The CDR3 runs to 17 residues.

This chain links TRBV20-1 with TRBJ2-7, with 7 bases identical to TRBD1. The trim removed 4 bases at V and 4 bases at J, leaving 1 base unmatched. There are 11 residues in the CDR3. Germline CDR1 is DFQATT and CDR2 is SNEGSKA (reference sequence). Here the CDR3 reads CSANRGYEQYF. CDR3 DNA: TGCAGTGCTAACAGGGGATACGAGCAGTACTTC.

This rearrangement joins TRBV23-1 to TRBJ2-7; tentatively, D is TRBD1 (7 bases). TRBV23-1 is recorded as an ORF, its role being uncertain. V lost 7 bases and J 3 bases, leaving 22 bases between the germline ends. There are 16 residues in the CDR3. CDR3: CASTPGVGTDIYEQYF. The DNA of the CDR3 is TGCGCCAGCACCCCGGGGGTAGGGACAGATATCTACGAGCAGTACTTC.

V and J are TRBV7-8 and TRBJ2-2, with D maybe TRBD2 (7 bases). V was pared by 5 bases and J by 4 bases, with 14 bases between. The CDR3 has 15 residues. Germline-derived CDR1 and CDR2 are SGHVS and FQNEAQ. CDR3 sequence: CASSRPRGATGELFF. CDR3 coding DNA: TGTGCCAGCAGCCGACCTCGGGGGGCCACCGGGGAGCTGTTTTTT.

This clone was seen just once. The chain has TRBV27 and TRBJ2-5, with 11 bases lining up with TRBD2. The germline V gene encodes CDR1 MNHEY and CDR2 SMNVEV (reference sequence). The CDR3 contains 16 residues. Trimming removed 0 bases from V and 2 bases from J; junction bases left unmatched: 2. The CDR3 coding sequence is TGTGCCAGCAGTTTATCCCCTAGCGGGAGGCAAGAGACCCAGTACTTC. It yields the protein CASSLSPSGRQETQYF.

This chain joins TRBV15 and TRBJ2-1; unclear D gene. The V end was cut by 0 bases, the J end by 10 bases, with 13 bases between. The CDR3 is made up of 14 amino acids. Germline CDR1 is LNHNV and CDR2 is YYDKDF (reference sequence). CDR3 amino acids: CATSRDGLVWEQFF. The CDR3 DNA sequence: TGTGCCACCAGCAGAGATGGGCTAGTATGGGAGCAGTTCTTC.

V and J are TRBV7-9 and TRBJ2-1; D gene uncertain. Germline-derived CDR1 and CDR2 are SEHNR and FQNEAQ (reference sequence). The CDR3 has 15 residues. Trimming pared 3 bases from V and 6 bases from J, leaving 15 bases between. The CDR3 DNA reads TGTGCCAGCAGCTTGGTCCCAGGCTACGGCAATGAGCAGTTCTTC. Protein product: CASSLVPGYGNEQFF. Looking up the rest from reference TRBV7-9 and TRBJ2-1 gives the full variable domain: DTGVSQNPRHKITKRGQNVTFRCDPISEHNRLYWYRQTLGQGPEFLTYFQNEAQLEKSRLLSDRFSAERPKGSFSTLEIQRTEQGDSAMYLCASSLVPGYGNEQFFGPGTRLTVL.

This clone was seen more than once but under ten times. The gene calls are TRBV7-2 and TRBJ1-3; D ambiguous. CDR1 and CDR2 from the germline V gene are SGHTA and FQGNSA. The CDR3 is 11 residues long. Trimming shortened V by 1 base and J by 5 bases, and 0 bases separated the two germline ends. CDR3 sequence (DNA): TGTGCCAGCAGCTTAGGAAACACCATATATTTT. It translates to CASSLGNTIYF.

This clone was observed a few times. This chain connects TRBV11-2 to TRBJ2-1, with D uncertain. The germline gives CDR1 SGHAT, CDR2 FQNNGV. This CDR3 has 12 amino acids. V was cut by 5 bases and J by 10 bases, with 12 bases left in between. In DNA, the CDR3 is TGTGCCAGCAGCCCTGGGATTCAAGAGCAGTTCTTC. Its translation: CASSPGIQEQFF.

The gene calls are TRBV4-1 and TRBJ2-1, with D tentatively TRBD2 (6 bases). The CDR3 consists of 16 residues. V was shortened by 3 bases and J by 5 bases, with 17 bases between the two germline ends. The V gene's germline CDR1 is MGHRA and CDR2 YSYEKL. The CDR3: CASSHPVSGYNNEQFF. The CDR3 coding sequence is TGCGCCAGCAGCCACCCCGTTAGCGGCTATAACAATGAGCAGTTCTTC.

The chain is built from TRBV2 and TRBJ2-7, with no clear D. The germline V gene encodes CDR1 SNHLY and CDR2 FYNNEI. V was shortened by 3 bases and J by 4 bases, with 13 bases between the two germline ends. This CDR3 contains 14 residues. CDR3 coding DNA: TGTGCCAGCAGTGATGACTTTGGGATATACGAGCAGTACTTC. Translation: CASSDDFGIYEQYF.

The chain uses TRBV29-1 and TRBJ2-2, with D unclear. CDR3 length: 15 amino acids. CDR1 and CDR2 (germline): SQVTM, ANQGSEA. With 5 bases removed from V and 1 base from J, the gap between germline ends came to 14 bases. The DNA of the CDR3 is TGCAGCGTTTGGATAAGGGTGAGGAACACCGGGGAGCTGTTTTTT. Its translation: CSVWIRVRNTGELFF.

CDR3 sequence reads: CSVVPGSGYTF. The CDR3 DNA reads TGCAGCGTTGTACCGGGGTCAGGCTACACCTTC. The chain joins TRBV29-1 to TRBJ1-2; no firm D call. Germline assignment: CDR1 SQVTM and CDR2 ANQGSEA. The CDR3 sequence is 11 residues long. V was shortened by 4 bases and J by 8 bases, with 11 bases between the two germline ends.

The chain is built from TRBV29-1 and TRBJ2-7; D gene unclear. CDR3 size: 13 residues. V shed 1 base and J shed 2 bases, with 9 bases lying between them. The germline gives CDR1 SQVTM, CDR2 ANQGSEA. The CDR3 protein is CSVEADDPYEQYF. The CDR3 region has the DNA TGCAGCGTTGAAGCTGATGACCCCTACGAGCAGTACTTC.

The genes are TRBV5-6 and TRBJ2-7; the D gene is possibly TRBD1 (5 bases). The germline V and J ends were trimmed by 7 bases and 3 bases, with 11 bases remaining between them. CDR1 is SGHDT, CDR2 YYEEEE, per germline. The CDR3 contains 12 residues. The CDR3 region is CASGETVYEQYF. CDR3 nucleotide sequence: TGTGCCAGCGGTGAGACAGTCTACGAGCAGTACTTC.

This clone was found a few times. The chain has TRBV29-1 and TRBJ2-7, with TRBD1 identical over 11 bases. The CDR3 loop spans 14 amino acids. V lost 3 bases to trimming and J lost 6 bases; unmatched junction nucleotides: 7. The germline gives CDR1 SQVTM, CDR2 ANQGSEA. Here the CDR3 DNA reads TGCAGCGTTGAGAGGACGGGGACAGGGGGCGAGCAGTACTTC. It encodes CSVERTGTGGEQYF.

The V call is TRBV29-1, the J call TRBJ2-1; D assignment may be TRBD1 or TRBD2 (5 bases each). The CDR3 length is 11 residues. CDR1 and CDR2 (germline): SQVTM, ANQGSEA. The ends were cut back, 7 bases at V and 10 bases at J, with 14 bases in the middle. The DNA for the CDR3 is TGCAGCGGCACCTGGGACGGCGAGCAGTTCTTC. Its protein is CSGTWDGEQFF.

This clone occurred a few times. V usage is TRBV28 and J usage is TRBJ2-5; D tentatively fits TRBD1 or TRBD2 (5 bases each). The CDR3 loop spans 15 amino acids. V lost 5 bases and J 4 bases, leaving 17 bases between the germline ends. Germline-derived CDR1 and CDR2 are MDHEN and SYDVKM. CDR3: CASSLSGTTGETQYF. As DNA, the CDR3 is TGTGCCAGCAGTCTCTCGGGGACGACCGGAGAGACCCAGTACTTC. Using reference TRBV28 and TRBJ2-5 for the parts outside the CDR3, the full variable domain is DVKVTQSSRYLVKRTGEKVFLECVQDMDHENMFWYRQDPGLGLRLIYFSYDVKMKEKGDIPEGYSVSREKKERFSLILESASTNQTSMYLCASSLSGTTGETQYFGPGTRLLVL.

This clone was counted once. The chain links TRBV4-1 to TRBJ2-7; 7 bases map to TRBD1. This CDR3 comprises 13 residues. V shed 4 bases and J 6 bases; nucleotides not matched to a gene: 6. Germline V CDR1 and CDR2: MGHRA, YSYEKL. For the CDR3, the DNA is TGCGCCAGCAGCCTAGAGGCAGGGGGCGAGCAGTACTTC. Encoded protein: CASSLEAGGEQYF.

This clone was detected only a few times. The chain is built from TRBV7-9 and TRBJ2-1; D perhaps matches TRBD2 (5 bases). The CDR3 is 15 residues long. CDR1 and CDR2 from the germline V gene are SEHNR and FQNEAQ (reference sequence). Trimming pared 2 bases from V and 2 bases from J, leaving 10 bases between. In nucleotides, the CDR3 is TGTGCCAGCAGCTTATTGACGGGGACCTACAATGAGCAGTTCTTC. Translated: CASSLLTGTYNEQFF.

CDR3 in amino acids: CASSPPSGGRAGELFF. The DNA for the CDR3 is TGTGCCAGCAGCCCACCCTCAGGGGGAAGGGCCGGGGAGCTGTTTTTT. The rearrangement uses TRBV14 and TRBJ2-2; TRBD1 matches at 7 bases. This CDR3 spans 16 amino acids. J gave up 6 bases and V 4 bases, and 11 bases lay outside the gene matches. CDR1 and CDR2 from the germline V gene are SGHDN and FVKESK.

This chain uses TRBV29-1 with TRBJ2-7, with D maybe TRBD2 (6 bases). V lost 5 bases and J lost 0, with 23 bases in between. Germline lookup yields CDR1 SQVTM and CDR2 ANQGSEA. The CDR3 sequence is 17 residues long. CDR3 bases: TGCAGCGTTAGGGTTCCCAGCGGAGGGGCACACTCCTACGAGCAGTACTTC. Protein product: CSVRVPSGGAHSYEQYF.

The genes are TRBV4-3 and TRBJ1-1, with D maybe TRBD1 (5 bases). The V gene's germline CDR1 is LGHNA and CDR2 YSLEER. The CDR3 covers 17 residues. Trimming took off 0 bases at V and 12 bases at J, with 26 bases between the two ends. The CDR3 DNA follows: TGCGCCAGCAGCCAAGAATGGGATTGGGGAGGGGAATTGAATACTTTCTTT. The encoded protein is CASSQEWDWGGELNTFF.

This clone has only a few counts. The chain couples TRBV28 to TRBJ2-7; 7 nucleotides agree with TRBD1. The CDR3 has 14 residues. Unmatched junction bases numbered 10, after V lost 6 bases and J lost 5 bases. CDR1 and CDR2 from the germline V gene are MDHEN and SYDVKM. Here the CDR3 reads CASSDRTGRHEQYF. The DNA of the CDR3 is TGTGCCAGCAGCGATCGGACAGGCCGCCACGAGCAGTACTTC.